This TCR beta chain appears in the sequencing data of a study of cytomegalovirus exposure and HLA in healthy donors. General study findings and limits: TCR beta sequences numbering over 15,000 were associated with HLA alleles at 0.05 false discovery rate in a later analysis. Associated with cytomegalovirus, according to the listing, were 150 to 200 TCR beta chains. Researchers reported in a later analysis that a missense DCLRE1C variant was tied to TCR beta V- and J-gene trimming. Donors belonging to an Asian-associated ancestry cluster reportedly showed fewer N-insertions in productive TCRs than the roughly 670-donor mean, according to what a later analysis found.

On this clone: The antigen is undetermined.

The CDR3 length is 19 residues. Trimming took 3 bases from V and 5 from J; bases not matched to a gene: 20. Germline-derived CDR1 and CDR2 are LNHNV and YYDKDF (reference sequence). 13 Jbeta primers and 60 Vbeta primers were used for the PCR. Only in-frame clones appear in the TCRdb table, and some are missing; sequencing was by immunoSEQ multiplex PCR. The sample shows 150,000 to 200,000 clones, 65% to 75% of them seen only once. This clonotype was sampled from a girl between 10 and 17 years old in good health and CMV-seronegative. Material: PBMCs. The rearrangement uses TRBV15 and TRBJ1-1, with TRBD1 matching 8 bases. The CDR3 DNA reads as TGTGCCACCAGCAGCCCGGGACAGGAGCTTCGTTTGCCCCGAACTGAAGCTTTCTTT. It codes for CATSSPGQELRLPRTEAFF.